One T cell receptor (beta chain) is described in this entry. Its antigen is unidentified. This sample is drawn from a study of sequential checkpoint blockade in melanoma. Study background: After both sequences, patients received maintenance nivolumab. DNA from over 80 pretreatment tumor samples underwent TCRβ immunosequencing.

The V and J ends lost 7 bases and 2 bases respectively, with 11 bases between them. The CDR3 has 13 residues. CDR1 and CDR2 (germline): MNHGY, SAAAGT. Overall study findings and caveats: PD-L1 staining and CD8+ counts, not mutational load, tracked tumor T-cell clonality.

The treatment is: randomized to nivolumab then ipilimumab (arm A) or the reverse (arm B). Patients had received no earlier DNA-damaging chemotherapy. Profiled with immunoSEQ multiplex PCR; TCRdb holds only in-frame clones, not every one. Seen here are around 9,500 clones, 23% observed once, and the top ten hold 13% to 15%. The chain links TRBV6-8 to TRBJ1-1; D unclear. Source: tumor tissue (inferred from file names), taken from a patient given nivolumab and ipilimumab in sequence. The clonotype originates from a human donor with melanoma. The CDR3 bases are TGTGCCAGCATAACATTGCTTAACACTGAAGCTTTCTTT. It is translated as CASITLLNTEAFF.